The 13 T cell receptor beta chains listed next were all sequenced from one sample in a study of blood T cell repertoires in COVID-19. Data came from immunoSEQ multiplex PCR; TCRdb stores just in-frame clones and leaves some out. The sample shows approximately 220,000 clones, about 87% of them seen only once. The sequencing input was PBMCs or T cells enriched from blood (not recorded which). Receptors were obtained from a woman in her twenties or thirties who had recovered from COVID-19.

V usage is TRBV19 and J usage is TRBJ1-1, with D perhaps TRBD1 (6 bases). There are 14 residues in the CDR3. The V end lost 7 bases, the J end lost 1 base, and 13 bases lay between the germline ends. Germline CDR1 reads LNHDA; CDR2 reads SQIVND (reference sequence). CDR3 DNA: TGTGCCAGTACCTATAGACAGGAGAACACTGAAGCTTTCTTT. It codes for CASTYRQENTEAFF.

This sequence joins TRBV2 and TRBJ2-5, with D uncertain. The germline V gene encodes CDR1 SNHLY and CDR2 FYNNEI. This CDR3 comprises 14 residues. The V end lost 7 bases, the J end lost 5 bases, and 17 bases lay between the germline ends. The CDR3 protein is CASTQAGRRETQYF. The CDR3 DNA sequence: TGTGCCAGCACCCAAGCTGGGCGCCGCGAGACCCAGTACTTC.

The chain employs TRBV2 and TRBJ1-1, with D hard to call. Trimming stripped 6 bases from V and 1 base from J, with 6 bases between. The CDR3 has 12 residues. The germline V gene has CDR1 SNHLY and CDR2 FYNNEI. CDR3 residues: CASRRQNTEAFF. The CDR3 region has the DNA TGTGCCAGCAGGAGGCAGAACACTGAAGCTTTCTTT.

V gene TRBV6-5 combines with J gene TRBJ1-3, with a weak D call TRBD1 (5 bases). V was trimmed by 4 bases and J by 2 bases, leaving 12 bases between them. This CDR3 is built from 15 residues. Germline lookup yields CDR1 MNHEY and CDR2 SVGAGI. In nucleotides, the CDR3 is TGTGCCAGCAGTTCAGTGACAGCGACTGGAAACACCATATATTTT. Residues: CASSSVTATGNTIYF.

This chain links TRBV12-3 or TRBV12-4 with TRBJ1-2; no clear D. Trimming shortened V by 9 bases and J by 3 bases, and 8 bases separated the two germline ends. This CDR3 contains 11 residues. The CDR3 here is CASRFYYGYTF. In DNA, the CDR3 is TGTGCCAGTCGGTTTTACTATGGCTACACCTTC.

This clone has just one count. The chain is built from TRBV4-1 and TRBJ1-5; D is undetermined. Germline CDR1 reads MGHRA; CDR2 reads YSYEKL. Deletions cut 1 base from V and 2 bases from J, with 9 bases between. CDR3 length equals 15 residues. Here the CDR3 DNA reads TGCGCCAGCAGCCAAGGTTTCCAGGGCAATCAGCCCCAGCATTTT. As protein: CASSQGFQGNQPQHF.

Here the CDR3 reads CASSSSHIYGYTF. CDR3 nucleotides: TGTGCCAGCAGTTCATCACATATCTATGGCTACACCTTC. The rearrangement links TRBV12-3 or TRBV12-4 to TRBJ1-2, with D unclear. Trimming took off 4 bases at V and 4 bases at J, with 10 bases between the two ends. The CDR3 has 13 amino acids.

The rearrangement links TRBV7-2 to TRBJ2-2, with 8 nucleotides matching TRBD2. The germline CDR1 and CDR2 sequences are SGHTA and FQGNSA. Trimming removed 5 bases from V and 1 base from J; junction bases left unmatched: 3. The CDR3 totals 15 residues. The CDR3: CASSQLAGNTGELFF. The CDR3 DNA is TGTGCCAGCAGCCAGCTAGCGGGGAACACCGGGGAGCTGTTTTTT.

The chain employs TRBV6-6 and TRBJ2-3, with TRBD2 as a possible D gene (6 bases). Deletions cut 0 bases from V and 5 bases from J, with 12 bases between. Germline assignment: CDR1 MNHNY and CDR2 SVGAGI (reference sequence). CDR3 size: 15 residues. CDR3 region: CASSYSGGLGDTQYF. DNA of the CDR3: TGTGCCAGCAGTTACTCGGGGGGATTGGGAGATACGCAGTATTTT.

The chain recombines TRBV9 with TRBJ1-2, with 12 positions matching TRBD1. The CDR3 totals 17 residues. The V segment lost 0 bases and the J segment 6 bases; nucleotides outside the gene matches: 9. Per the germline V gene, CDR1 is SGDLS and CDR2 is YYNGEE. In nucleotides, the CDR3 is TGTGCCAGCAGCGTAGCTGGGCTGGGACAGGGGGCGCATGGCTACACCTTC. Its translation is CASSVAGLGQGAHGYTF.

CDR3 protein: CASSLVPPTGRTDTQYF. CDR3 in DNA: TGTGCCAGCAGCTTAGTCCCTCCGACGGGTCGCACAGATACGCAGTATTTT. This rearrangement joins TRBV7-8 to TRBJ2-3; D gene unclear. The CDR3 runs to 17 residues. V was trimmed by 1 base and J by 1 base, leaving 15 bases between them. Germline V gene lookup returns CDR1 SGHVS and CDR2 FQNEAQ.

This clone is a singleton in its sample. In DNA form, the CDR3 reads TGTGCCAGCAGACGGAGGCTGGCGGAGACCCAGTACTTC. Protein sequence: CASRRRLAETQYF. V and J are TRBV7-2 and TRBJ2-5; maybe TRBD2 (5 bases). The CDR3 covers 13 residues. V lost 6 bases and J 5 bases, leaving 13 bases between the germline ends. From germline, CDR1 is SGHTA and CDR2 FQGNSA.

V is TRBV4-2 and J is TRBJ2-2; possibly TRBD1 for D (6 bases). CDR3 length: 15 amino acids. Trimming stripped 0 bases from V and 7 bases from J, with 12 bases between. Germline-derived CDR1 and CDR2 are LGHNA and YNFKEQ. CDR3 sequence (DNA): TGTGCCAGCAGCCAAGATAGGGGGTTCGGCGGGGAGCTGTTTTTT. Translated, it gives CASSQDRGFGGELFF.